This T cell receptor (beta chain) was recovered during a study of T cell repertoires in cytomegalovirus infection. Regarding this clonotype: Antigen specificity is unknown.

TCRdb re-derived calls from the reads in MiXCR, one entry per CDR3 protein. The sample has some 800,000 distinct CDR3 sequences, approximately 32% seen once. The CDR3 extends over 16 amino acids. Losses at the gene ends were 4 bases for V and 5 bases for J; bases not matched to a gene: 9. Germline V gene lookup returns CDR1 KGHDR and CDR2 SFDVKD. The sequence derives from a human donor in good health (CMV status not recorded). Some clones in this sample may be carry-over from other donors' samples. The sample was cultured CD8+ T cells from PBMCs, taken from culture after CMV antigen stimulation. The chain employs TRBV24-1 and TRBJ2-2; 7 bases line up with TRBD1. CDR3 sequence reads: CATSDVTGRVTGELFF. Here the CDR3 DNA reads TGTGCCACCAGTGACGTGACAGGGAGAGTGACCGGGGAGCTGTTTTTT.